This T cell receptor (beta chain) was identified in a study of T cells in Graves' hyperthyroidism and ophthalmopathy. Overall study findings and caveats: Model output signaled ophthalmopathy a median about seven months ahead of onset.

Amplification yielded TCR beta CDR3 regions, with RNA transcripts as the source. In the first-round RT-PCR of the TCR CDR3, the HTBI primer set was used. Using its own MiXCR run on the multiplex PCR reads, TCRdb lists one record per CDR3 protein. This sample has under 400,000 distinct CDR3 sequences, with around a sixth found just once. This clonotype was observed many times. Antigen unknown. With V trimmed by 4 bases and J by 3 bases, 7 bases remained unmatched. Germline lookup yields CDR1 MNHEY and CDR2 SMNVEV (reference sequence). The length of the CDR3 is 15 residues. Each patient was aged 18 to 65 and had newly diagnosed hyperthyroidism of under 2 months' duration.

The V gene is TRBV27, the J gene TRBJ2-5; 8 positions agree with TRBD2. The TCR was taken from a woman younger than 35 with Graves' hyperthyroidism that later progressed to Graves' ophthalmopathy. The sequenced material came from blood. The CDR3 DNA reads TGTGCCAGCAGTTCCCGAAAAGCGGGAGAAGAGACCCAGTACTTC. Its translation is CASSSRKAGEETQYF.